Described below is a single T cell receptor (beta chain) sequence and its context. It lacks a known antigen. The sample originates from a study of T cells expressing NK-cell markers (dated by TCRdb to about 2020). Regarding the complete study: TCR beta-chain repertoires were profiled in sorted CD3+CD56+NKG2C+, CD3+CD56+NKG2C- and CD3+CD56-NKG2C+ T-cell subsets from several donors. Libraries were sequenced as 2 x 150 bp reads on Illumina HiSeq 2000/2500, MiSeq or NextSeq. Randomly selected healthy volunteers, three men and five women, were used as the eight sequenced donors. Of the eight sequenced donors, seven were found to be HCMV-seropositive and one was found to be HCMV-seronegative.

To determine HCMV serostatus, a commercial ELISA kit was used to detect HCMV-specific IgG in serum. Ficoll density gradient centrifugation was used to isolate peripheral blood mononuclear cells from blood. Sequencer: Illumina HiSeq 2000. 5'RACE template switching, by which a universal primer site and unique molecular identifiers were added, was used to make TCR beta cDNA libraries. Synthesis of cDNA was primed from the TCR beta constant segment and was followed by two consecutive PCR amplification steps. The published analysis was carried out like this. MIGEC handled demultiplexing of the reads and grouping by UMI, while MiTCR was used to assemble and quantify clonotypes. To remove erroneous sequences, TCR cDNA sequences were retained only when supported by two or more reads. The tcR package was used for downstream repertoire analysis, with clonotypes matched between fractions based on CDR3 nucleotide sequence plus V segment. Antigen specificity was annotated against VDJdb with VDJmatch, allowing one amino acid substitution in CDR3. The reads went through TCRdb reprocessing, and each CDR3 protein sequence gets one entry with no DNA. It is TCRdb's table, rather than the study itself, that gives the V and J calls and clone size. The table for this sample lists roughly 380,000 distinct CDR3 sequences. The ten largest clones add up to about 5.2% of the sample.

Spanning cysteine to phenylalanine, the CDR3 consists of 13 amino acids. The DNA is not on file. Per the germline V gene, SGHRS is the CDR1 and YFSETQ is the CDR2. Overall study results and their limits: In six donors, the dominant CD3+CD56+NKG2C+ clonotypes were found to rank among the top 10 CD8+ clonotypes and to make up about 1.0-7.5% of CD8+ T cells. Those dominant clonotypes were again the most abundant among CD3+CD56-NKG2C+ cells in a handful of donors, at roughly 28.3-60.1%. Whether the expanded NKG2C-expressing T cell clones were specific for HCMV antigens was left unclear.

The sequencing sample was made of blood T cells: a sorted CD56 or NKG2C T cell subset, CD4+ or CD8+ T cells, or bulk PBMC T cells (not recorded which). The rearranged segments are TRBV5-1 and TRBJ2-2; TCRdb's D gene call, TRBD1, goes unchecked for lack of DNA. The TCR sequence derives from a man aged 18 to 69 in good health. The CDR3 here reads CASSGGIGGELFF.